The 15 T cell receptor beta chains below all came from one sample that was sequenced in a study of T cell repertoires in cytomegalovirus infection. TCRdb reprocessed the reads via MiXCR and lists one record per CDR3 protein. The table lists 200,000 to 300,000 distinct CDR3 sequences, approximately 8.3% of them singletons. Sequences were obtained from PBMCs. All receptors come from a human donor in good health (CMV status not recorded). Some clones in this sample may be carry-over from other donors' samples.

This clonotype has just a few counts. The chain combines TRBV25-1 with TRBJ2-5; 10 bases agree with TRBD2. The CDR3 is 15 amino acids. CDR1 is MGHDK, CDR2 SYGVNS, per germline. V lost 2 bases, J lost 3 bases, and 3 bases stayed unmatched. CDR3 nucleotide sequence: TGTGCCAGCAGTGAACGAGGACTAGCGGAAGAGACCCAGTACTTC. It is translated as CASSERGLAEETQYF. Complete variable domain (other parts from reference TRBV25-1 and TRBJ2-5): EADIYQTPRYLVIGTGKKITLECSQTMGHDKMYWYQQDPGMELHLIHYSYGVNSTEKGDLSSESTVSRIRTEHFPLTLESARPSHTSQYLCASSERGLAEETQYFGPGTRLLVL.

This clonotype was counted ten times or more. The chain carries TRBV7-2 and TRBJ1-5; D possibly corresponds to TRBD1 (5 bases). CDR3 length: 13 amino acids. Deletions cut 1 base from V and 7 bases from J, with 8 bases between. From germline, CDR1 is SGHTA and CDR2 FQGNSA. The CDR3 protein is CASSLDRGQPQHF. The CDR3 DNA is TGTGCCAGCAGCTTAGATCGGGGGCAGCCCCAGCATTTT. The full variable domain, completed using reference TRBV7-2 and TRBJ1-5, is GAGVSQSPSNKVTEKGKDVELRCDPISGHTALYWYRQSLGQGLEFLIYFQGNSAPDKSGLPSDRFSAERTGGSVSTLTIQRTQQEDSAVYLCASSLDRGQPQHFGDGTRLSIL.

The sample holds many counts of this clonotype. The rearrangement links TRBV7-9 to TRBJ2-1; 11 bases are a match to TRBD1. V was clipped by 5 bases and J by 9 bases; unmatched bases: 15. This CDR3 is built from 17 residues. Germline CDR1 reads SEHNR; CDR2 reads FQNEAQ (reference sequence). The CDR3 reads CASSHSRGTGGIIEQFF. Written as DNA, the CDR3 is TGTGCCAGCAGCCATAGTCGCGGGACAGGGGGGATTATTGAGCAGTTCTTC.

This clonotype has a count of ten or more. The gene calls are TRBV28 and TRBJ2-7, with D possibly TRBD2 on 5 matching bases. From germline, CDR1 is MDHEN and CDR2 SYDVKM. V gave up 6 bases and J gave up 0 bases, with 6 bases separating them. CDR3 length: 12 amino acids. In nucleotides, the CDR3 is TGTGCCAGCAGGGGAGACTCCTACGAGCAGTACTTC. It yields the protein CASRGDSYEQYF.

Ten or more counts support this clonotype. The chain carries TRBV7-2 and TRBJ1-6; D is perhaps TRBD1 (6 bases). The V end lost 3 bases, the J end lost 5 bases, and 11 bases lay between the germline ends. There are 15 residues in the CDR3. Germline assignment: CDR1 SGHTA and CDR2 FQGNSA. The CDR3 protein is CASSFRTANNSPLHF. The CDR3 DNA follows: TGTGCCAGCAGCTTCAGGACAGCCAATAATTCACCCCTCCACTTT.

This clonotype was found a few times. The chain uses TRBV20-1 and TRBJ2-3, with TRBD2 identical over 11 bases. CDR1 and CDR2 from the germline V gene are DFQATT and SNEGSKA (reference sequence). After removal of 5 bases from V and 4 bases from J, the junction contained 17 bases not matched to a gene. CDR3 length: 18 amino acids. CDR3 protein: CSAHVAGTSGSAPDTQYF. Written as DNA, the CDR3 is TGCAGTGCTCACGTAGCCGGGACTAGCGGATCCGCGCCAGATACGCAGTATTTT.

The genes are TRBV6-6 and TRBJ2-1, with TRBD2 as a possible D gene (6 bases). This CDR3 has 13 residues. Germline V lookup: CDR1 MNHNY, CDR2 SVGAGI (reference sequence). Trimming took off 4 bases at V and 9 bases at J, with 13 bases between the two ends. The CDR3 DNA sequence: TGTGCCAGCAGTTTCGCCGCGGGGCGTGAGCAGTTCTTC. Translated, it gives CASSFAAGREQFF.

This clonotype was counted ten times or more. The chain has TRBV11-1 and TRBJ2-7; 7 bases line up with TRBD1. V was pared by 0 bases and J by 2 bases, with 13 bases of the junction left unmatched. The CDR3 is 18 amino acids. CDR1 is SGHAT, CDR2 FQDESV, per germline (reference sequence). The CDR3 here is CASSLANPGTAYPYEQYF. The CDR3 DNA reads as TGTGCCAGCAGCTTAGCGAATCCCGGGACAGCCTATCCCTACGAGCAGTACTTC.

This clonotype was seen repeatedly, ten times or more. This chain uses TRBV12-3 or TRBV12-4 with TRBJ2-7; D not resolved. The CDR3 sequence is 13 residues long. V was shortened by 3 bases and J by 3 bases, with 9 bases between the two germline ends. This CDR3 reads CASSLVLDYEQYF. CDR3 bases: TGTGCCAGCAGTTTGGTTCTGGACTACGAGCAGTACTTC.

This clonotype was seen at least ten times. The rearrangement links TRBV28 to TRBJ2-1; TRBD2 agrees at 9 bases. Germline CDR1 and CDR2: MDHEN and SYDVKM. Trimming cost V 7 bases and J 8 bases; bases outside gene matches: 12. CDR3 size: 15 residues. In nucleotides, the CDR3 is TGTGCCAGCAAAATGGGCGGGGGGGCCCGGGATGAGCAGTTCTTC. It is translated as CASKMGGGARDEQFF.

This clonotype was found many times. The rearrangement links TRBV6-5 to TRBJ2-1; 11 bases map to TRBD2. V lost 2 bases to trimming and J lost 5 bases; unmatched junction nucleotides: 5. This CDR3 contains 16 residues. Germline CDR1 is MNHEY and CDR2 is SVGAGI. The chain's CDR3 is CASSYAGTSGNNEQFF. The CDR3 DNA sequence: TGTGCCAGCAGTTACGCCGGGACTAGCGGAAACAATGAGCAGTTCTTC.

This clonotype was observed a handful of times. This CDR3 reads CASSQDGVGQVSPLHF. CDR3 DNA: TGCGCCAGCAGCCAAGATGGAGTCGGTCAAGTCTCACCCCTCCACTTT. J is TRBJ1-6 and V is TRBV4-1; no reliable D call. CDR1 and CDR2 from the germline V gene are MGHRA and YSYEKL. Trimming cost V 0 bases and J 10 bases, with 16 bases left between them. There are 16 residues in the CDR3.

This chain connects TRBV30 to TRBJ2-5, with 12 bases identical to TRBD2. CDR3 size: 19 residues. The junction had 15 bases not matched to a gene; V was cut back by 0 bases and J by 4 bases. Per germline, CDR1 GTSNPN and CDR2 SVGIG (reference sequence). For the CDR3, the DNA is TGTGCCTGGAGTGTACTATTAAGGCTAGCGGGAGGGCCCCTAGAGACCCAGTACTTC. It encodes CAWSVLLRLAGGPLETQYF. Looking up the rest from reference TRBV30 and TRBJ2-5 gives the full variable domain: SQTIHQWPATLVQPVGSPLSLECTVEGTSNPNLYWYRQAAGRGLQLLFYSVGIGQISSEVPQNLSASRPQDRQFILSSKKLLLSDSGFYLCAWSVLLRLAGGPLETQYFGPGTRLLVL.

This clonotype was seen a few times. The chain uses TRBV5-1 and TRBJ1-2; tentatively, D is TRBD1 (6 bases). Germline V gene sequence: CDR1 SGHRS, CDR2 YFSETQ. This CDR3 region has 14 residues. V was clipped by 0 bases and J by 4 bases, with 10 bases between them. CDR3 region: CASSLDGQPYGYTF. The CDR3 region has the DNA TGCGCCAGCAGCTTGGATGGACAGCCCTATGGCTACACCTTC.

V gene TRBV28 combines with J gene TRBJ1-1; D not certain. Germline CDR1 reads MDHEN; CDR2 reads SYDVKM. The CDR3 contains 13 residues. Deletions cut 6 bases from V and 1 base from J, with 9 bases between. The CDR3 DNA reads as TGTGCCAGCAGGCGGGGTTCGAACACTGAAGCTTTCTTT. Its protein product is CASRRGSNTEAFF.